The table lists the clone carrying this TCR beta chain with a few counts. No antigen is known for it. A multiplex PCR was run with 60 Vbeta primers and 13 Jbeta primers. Profiling relied on immunoSEQ multiplex PCR, and the TCRdb table lists in-frame clones only, not all of them. Of about 140,000 clones in the sample, 8.5% to 10% were seen once. This sample was taken from a study of cytomegalovirus exposure and HLA in healthy donors. Trimming removed 1 base at V and 6 bases at J, with 18 bases between. The CDR3 contains 16 residues. Germline-derived CDR1 and CDR2 are SGHTA and FQGTGA. Study outcomes and limitations: Most likely, a cluster of highly shared sequence variants arose as a sequencing artifact. The authors assumed roughly uniform sequencing depth across donors for presence/absence analyses. Most TCR beta V segments were productive about 90% or about 30% of the time in an earlier analysis.

This rearrangement joins TRBV7-3 to TRBJ1-1, with TRBD1 as a possible D gene (6 bases). Sequencing was performed on PBMCs. The receptor was isolated from a man aged 45-65 years in good health and CMV-seronegative. The CDR3 protein is CASSLRGGGGQAEAFF. The CDR3 DNA sequence: TGTGCCAGCAGCTTAAGGGGAGGGGGGGGGCAGGCTGAAGCTTTCTTT. The whole variable domain, filled in from reference TRBV7-3 and TRBJ1-1, reads GAGVSQTPSNKVTEKGKYVELRCDPISGHTALYWYRQSLGQGPEFLIYFQGTGAADDSGLPNDRFFAVRPEGSVSTLKIQRTERGDSAVYLCASSLRGGGGQAEAFFGQGTRLTVV.